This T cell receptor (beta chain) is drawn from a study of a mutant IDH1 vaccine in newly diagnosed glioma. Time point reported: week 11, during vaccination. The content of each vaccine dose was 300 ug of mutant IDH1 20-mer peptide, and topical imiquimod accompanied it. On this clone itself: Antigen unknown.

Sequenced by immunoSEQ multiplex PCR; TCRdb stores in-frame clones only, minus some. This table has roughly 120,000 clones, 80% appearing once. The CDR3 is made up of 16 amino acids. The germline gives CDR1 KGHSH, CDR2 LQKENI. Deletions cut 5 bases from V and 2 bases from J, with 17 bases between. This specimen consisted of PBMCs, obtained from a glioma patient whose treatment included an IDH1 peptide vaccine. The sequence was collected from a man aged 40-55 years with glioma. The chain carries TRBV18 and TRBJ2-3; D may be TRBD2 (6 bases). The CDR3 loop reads CASSFLHGSATDTQYF. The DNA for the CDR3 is TGTGCCAGCTCATTCCTTCACGGGAGTGCCACAGATACGCAGTATTTT.